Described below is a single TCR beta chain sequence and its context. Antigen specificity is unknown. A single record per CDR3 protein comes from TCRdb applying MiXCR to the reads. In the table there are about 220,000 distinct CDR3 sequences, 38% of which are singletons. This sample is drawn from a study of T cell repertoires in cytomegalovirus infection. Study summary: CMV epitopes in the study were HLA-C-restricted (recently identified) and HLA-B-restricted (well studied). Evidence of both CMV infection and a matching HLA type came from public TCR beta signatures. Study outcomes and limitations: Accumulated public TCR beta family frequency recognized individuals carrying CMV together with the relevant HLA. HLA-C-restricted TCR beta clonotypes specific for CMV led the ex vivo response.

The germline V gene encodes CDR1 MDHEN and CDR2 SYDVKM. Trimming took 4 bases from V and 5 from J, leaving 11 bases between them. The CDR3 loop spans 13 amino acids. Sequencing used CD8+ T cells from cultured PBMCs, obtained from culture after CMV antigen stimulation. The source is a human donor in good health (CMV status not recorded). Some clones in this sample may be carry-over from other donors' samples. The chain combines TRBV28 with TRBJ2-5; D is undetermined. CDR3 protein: CASSSSGWETQYF. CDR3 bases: TGTGCCAGCAGTTCCTCCGGATGGGAGACCCAGTACTTC.